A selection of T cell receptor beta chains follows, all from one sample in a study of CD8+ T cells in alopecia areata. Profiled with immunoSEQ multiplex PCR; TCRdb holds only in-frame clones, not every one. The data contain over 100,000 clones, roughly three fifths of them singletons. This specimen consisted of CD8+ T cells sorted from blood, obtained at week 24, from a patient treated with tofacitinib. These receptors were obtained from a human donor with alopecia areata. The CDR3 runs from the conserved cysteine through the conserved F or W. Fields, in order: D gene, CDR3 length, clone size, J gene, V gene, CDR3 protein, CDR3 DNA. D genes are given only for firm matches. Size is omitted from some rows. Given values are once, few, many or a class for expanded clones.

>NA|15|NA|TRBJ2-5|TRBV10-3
CAISEDRSGLKTQYF
TGTGCCATCAGTGAGGACAGGTCGGGTCTTAAGACCCAGTACTTC
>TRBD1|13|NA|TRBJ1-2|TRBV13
CASSPQGDHGYTF
TGTGCCAGCAGCCCTCAGGGGGACCATGGCTACACCTTC
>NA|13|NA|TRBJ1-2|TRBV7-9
CASSLQGGYGYTF
TGTGCCAGCAGCTTGCAGGGTGGCTATGGCTACACCTTC
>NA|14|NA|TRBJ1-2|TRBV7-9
CASSFRGSIYGYTF
TGTGCCAGCAGCTTCAGGGGATCTATCTATGGCTACACCTTC
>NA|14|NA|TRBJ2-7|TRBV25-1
CASSERGRPYEQYF
TGTGCCAGCAGTGAAAGGGGCCGTCCCTACGAGCAGTACTTC
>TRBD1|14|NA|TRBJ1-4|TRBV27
CASSFITGDEKLFF
TGTGCCAGCAGTTTTATAACAGGGGACGAAAAACTGTTTTTT
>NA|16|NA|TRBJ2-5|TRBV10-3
CAISESGTGTQETQYF
TGTGCCATCAGTGAGTCGGGGACGGGTACTCAAGAGACCCAGTACTTC
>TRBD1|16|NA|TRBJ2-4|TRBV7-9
CASSTTGAASSDIQYF
TGTGCCAGCAGCACTACAGGGGCCGCCTCGAGTGACATTCAGTACTTC
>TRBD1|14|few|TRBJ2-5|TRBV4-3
CASSQQQGAETQYF
TGCGCCAGCAGCCAACAACAGGGGGCTGAGACCCAGTACTTC
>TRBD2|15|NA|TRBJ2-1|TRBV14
CASSLRAGGNNEQFF
TGTGCCAGCAGCCTACGAGCGGGGGGAAACAATGAGCAGTTCTTC
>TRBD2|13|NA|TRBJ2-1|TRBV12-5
CATRGGAYNEQFF
TGTGCTACGCGGGGGGGGGCGTACAATGAGCAGTTCTTC
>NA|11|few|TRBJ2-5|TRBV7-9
CASSGQETQYF
TGTGCCAGTAGTGGGCAAGAGACCCAGTACTTC
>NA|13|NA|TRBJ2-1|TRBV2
CAISIGGGNEQFF
TGTGCCATCAGCATCGGGGGCGGCAATGAGCAGTTCTTC
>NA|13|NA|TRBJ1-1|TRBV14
CASSTGLGTEAFF
TGTGCCAGCAGCACAGGACTGGGGACTGAAGCTTTCTTT
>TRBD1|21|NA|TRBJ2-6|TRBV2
CASSLGQGAGTPLTGANVLTF
TGTGCCAGCAGCCTGGGACAGGGGGCCGGAACTCCCCTAACTGGGGCCAACGTCCTGACTTTC
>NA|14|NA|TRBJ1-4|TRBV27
CASSLVATNEKLFF
TGTGCCAGCAGTTTGGTGGCAACTAATGAAAAACTGTTTTTT
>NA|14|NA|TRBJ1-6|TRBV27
CASSLGPSNSPLHF
TGTGCCAGCAGCCTAGGGCCATCGAATTCACCCCTCCACTTT
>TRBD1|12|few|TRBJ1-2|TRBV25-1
CATTGEGYGYTF
TGTGCCACCACAGGGGAAGGCTATGGCTACACCTTC
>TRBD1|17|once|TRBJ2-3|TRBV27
CASSTLTGTGVADTQYF
TGTGCCAGCAGTACCCTGACCGGGACAGGGGTAGCAGATACGCAGTATTTT
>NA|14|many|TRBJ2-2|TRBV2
CASSEGAGIGELFF
TGTGCCAGCAGTGAGGGTGCGGGCATAGGGGAGCTGTTTTTT
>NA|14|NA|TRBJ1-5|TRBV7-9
CASSSTASNQPQHF
TGTGCCAGCAGCAGTACAGCTAGCAATCAGCCCCAGCATTTT
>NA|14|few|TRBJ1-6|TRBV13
CASSSLGENSPLHF
TGTGCCAGCAGCTCCCTTGGGGAAAATTCACCCCTCCACTTT
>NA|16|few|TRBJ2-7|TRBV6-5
CASSYSTGPKTYEQYF
TGTGCCAGCAGTTACTCGACGGGCCCGAAGACCTACGAGCAGTACTTC
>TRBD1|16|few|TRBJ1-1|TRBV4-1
CASSPTTGAVNTEAFF
TGCGCCAGCAGCCCTACGACAGGGGCGGTGAACACTGAAGCTTTCTTT
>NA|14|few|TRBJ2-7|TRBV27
CASSLSASSYEQYF
TGTGCCAGCAGTTTATCAGCGAGCTCCTACGAGCAGTACTTC
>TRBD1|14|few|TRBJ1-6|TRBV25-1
CASSDRGDNSPLHF
TGTGCCAGCAGTGACAGGGGGGATAATTCACCCCTCCACTTT
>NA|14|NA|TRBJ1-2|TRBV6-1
CASSSRVPNYGYTF
TGTGCCAGCAGTTCCAGGGTCCCTAACTATGGCTACACCTTC
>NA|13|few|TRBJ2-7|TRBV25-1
CASTSGQSYEQYF
TGTGCCAGCACCTCGGGACAAAGCTACGAGCAGTACTTC
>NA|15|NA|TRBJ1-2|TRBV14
CASSPYLEGPDGYTF
TGTGCCAGCAGCCCTTACCTGGAGGGACCGGATGGCTACACCTTC
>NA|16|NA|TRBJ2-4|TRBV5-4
CASSSRDPSPVDIQYF
TGTGCCAGCAGCTCCCGGGACCCCTCCCCGGTGGACATTCAGTACTTC
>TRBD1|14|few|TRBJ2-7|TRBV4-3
CASSQEQGIYEQYF
TGCGCCAGCAGCCAGGAACAGGGGATCTACGAGCAGTACTTC
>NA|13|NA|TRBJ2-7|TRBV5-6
CASSQDGPYEQYF
TGTGCCAGCAGCCAAGACGGACCCTACGAGCAGTACTTC
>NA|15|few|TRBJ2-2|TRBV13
CASSFSRRDTGELFF
TGTGCCAGCAGCTTCTCAAGGAGGGACACCGGGGAGCTGTTTTTT
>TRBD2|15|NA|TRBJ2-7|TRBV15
CATTDAGGLSYEQYF
TGTGCCACTACCGACGCGGGGGGCCTCTCCTACGAGCAGTACTTC
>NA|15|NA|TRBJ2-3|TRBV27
CASSLSYSDTDTQYF
TGTGCCAGCAGTTTATCGTACTCAGATACAGATACGCAGTATTTT
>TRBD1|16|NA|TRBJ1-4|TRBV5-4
CASSPGPGTGAEKLFF
TGCGCCAGCAGCCCCGGCCCCGGGACAGGGGCTGAAAAACTGTTTTTT
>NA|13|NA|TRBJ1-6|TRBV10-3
CASSEAEASPLHF
TGTGCCAGCAGTGAAGCGGAGGCCTCACCCCTCCACTTT
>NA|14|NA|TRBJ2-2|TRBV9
CAAGSGAGTGELFF
TGTGCCGCGGGATCGGGGGCGGGCACCGGGGAGCTGTTTTTT
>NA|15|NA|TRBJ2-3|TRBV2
CASSEGFSSTDTQYF
TGTGCCAGCAGTGAAGGGTTTTCCAGCACAGATACGCAGTATTTT
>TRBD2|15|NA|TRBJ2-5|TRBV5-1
CASSSWTSGGETQYF
TGCGCCAGCAGCTCCTGGACTAGCGGGGGCGAGACCCAGTACTTC
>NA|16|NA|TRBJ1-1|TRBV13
CASSFRSAPQDTEAFF
TGTGCCAGCAGCTTCCGCTCAGCGCCCCAGGACACTGAAGCTTTCTTT
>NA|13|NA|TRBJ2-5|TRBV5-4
CASSLKGKATQYF
TGTGCCAGCAGCTTGAAGGGGAAGGCGACCCAGTACTTC
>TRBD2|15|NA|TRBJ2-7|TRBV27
CASTQFAGEDYEQYF
TGTGCCAGCACCCAATTCGCGGGGGAAGACTACGAGCAGTACTTC
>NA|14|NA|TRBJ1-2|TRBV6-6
CASSYSDTGTGYTF
TGTGCCAGCAGTTACTCAGACACAGGGACGGGCTACACCTTC
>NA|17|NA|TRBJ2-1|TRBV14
CASSQQPGRSSYNEQFF
TGTGCCAGCAGCCAACAACCGGGACGCAGCTCCTACAATGAGCAGTTCTTC
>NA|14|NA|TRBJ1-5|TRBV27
CASSLTEANQPQHF
TGTGCCAGCAGTTTAACGGAAGCCAATCAGCCCCAGCATTTT
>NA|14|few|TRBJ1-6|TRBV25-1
CASSPGRDNSPLHF
TGTGCCAGCAGCCCCGGACGGGATAATTCACCCCTCCACTTT
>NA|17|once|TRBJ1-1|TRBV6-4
CASSDAPSRRMNTEAFF
TGTGCCAGCAGTGACGCGCCCTCACGTCGAATGAACACTGAAGCTTTCTTT
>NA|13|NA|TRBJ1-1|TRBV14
CASSQDERVKAFF
TGTGCCAGCAGCCAAGATGAGAGGGTTAAAGCTTTCTTT
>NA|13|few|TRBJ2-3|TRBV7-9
CASSLDGLPTQYF
TGTGCCAGCAGCTTAGATGGCCTCCCTACGCAGTATTTT
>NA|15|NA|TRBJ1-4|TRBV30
CAWSIGPGANEKLFF
TGTGCCTGGAGTATCGGGCCGGGGGCTAATGAAAAACTGTTTTTT
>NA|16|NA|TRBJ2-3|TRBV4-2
CASSHAGQPNTDTQYF
TGTGCCAGCAGCCACGCGGGACAGCCGAACACAGATACGCAGTATTTT